This T cell receptor (beta chain) was recovered during a study of metastatic and nonmetastatic thyroid tumors. As originally analysed: Clinicopathological groups differed in CDR3, with these differences serving to build a distant-metastasis classifier for papillary thyroid cancer. TCRdb re-called clones from the PCR reads using MiXCR. TCRdb's processing, not the study's, gives the V and J calls here. The sample includes about 69,000 clones, 11% to 15% of them seen just once. Among the patients, none had received any treatment before thyroid surgery. This clone occurred many times. The sample consisted of blood. The receptor comes from a male donor with papillary thyroid cancer or a benign thyroid nodule (not recorded which). Some clones in this sample may be carry-over from other donors' samples.

DNA for the CDR3: TGTGCCAGCAGTGTTCGCAGGTTTGACACTGAAGCTTTCTTT. Protein sequence: CASSVRRFDTEAFF. The rearrangement uses TRBV2 and TRBJ1-1; the D is unclear. Germline V CDR1 and CDR2: SNHLY, FYNNEI. Trimming cost V 4 bases and J 3 bases, with 12 bases left between them. The CDR3 sequence is 14 residues long.